A single TCR beta chain is shown here with its context. Antigen: not known. The CDR3 is made up of 14 amino acids. V was pared by 5 bases and J by 4 bases, with 6 bases of the junction left unmatched. Germline CDR1 WNHNN, CDR2 SYGVQD (reference sequence). Primers: 60 Vbeta forward and 13 Jbeta reverse. The data were produced by immunoSEQ multiplex PCR, yet TCRdb's version contains in-frame clones alone and is incomplete. The sample has about 190,000 clones, roughly 77% seen once; the top ten hold about 3.4%. This entry is derived from a study of cytomegalovirus exposure and HLA in healthy donors. Study findings and constraints: Judged likely to be a sequencing artifact was a cluster of highly shared sequence variants. Among immune exposure information, only CMV serostatus was available.

Source material: PBMCs. The clonotype comes from a man aged 40-50 years in good health and CMV-seropositive. J is TRBJ2-3 and V is TRBV10-1, with 7 bases aligning to TRBD1. CDR3 nucleotides: TGCGCCAGCAGTTCCGGACAGGCCGCAGATACGCAGTATTTT. Amino acid sequence: CASSSGQAADTQYF.